The entry below describes one T cell receptor (beta chain). The data were taken from a study of control samples from healthy donors and cancer patients. This CDR3 is built from 16 residues. This table comes from immunoSEQ multiplex PCR, and its TCRdb copy is limited to in-frame clones, with some not included. Of approximately 190,000 clones listed, roughly nine tenths are singletons. The sequence derives from a man aged 30-40 years in good health. Sample: blood. The rearrangement links TRBV21-1 to TRBJ2-3; the table's D call, TRBD2, was not checked against the DNA. TRBV21-1 corresponds to a pseudogene. The CDR3 reads CASSPPKGTYTDTQYF. For the CDR3, the DNA is TGTGCCAGCAGCCCACCGAAAGGGACTTACACAGATACGCAGTATTTT.